This TCR beta chain appears in the sequencing data of a study of cytomegalovirus exposure and HLA in healthy donors (dated by TCRdb to about 2017). Background for the entire study: An earlier analysis of approximately 640 of the donors reported about 250 Gb of sequence data and some 120 million unique TCR beta sequences from about 200 million T cells. Alongside the repertoire data, information on donor age, sex, ethnicity and CMV serostatus was compiled. HLA typing covered class I and class II loci at four-digit resolution. An earlier analysis of several hundred of the donors used high-throughput TCR beta sequencing to judge whether each TCR beta V gene segment behaved as functional or pseudogenic. In addition to the first cohort of 666 subjects, a separate validation cohort of 130 or so different subjects was used. The study combined high-throughput TCR immunosequencing, statistical association of individual TCRs with disease status, and machine learning to predict cytomegalovirus infection status. All discovery cohort repertoires had been generated using a single sequencing platform. Roughly 290 gigabases of sequencing data and around 85 million unique TCR sequences made up an early release that covered several hundred HLA-typed donors. Of the 398 genotyped donors, 65% to 90% were placed in the genetic ancestry cluster associated with self-reported Caucasian donors. Among roughly 400 genotyped donors of the cohort, an average of around 250,000 unique TCR beta nucleotide sequences was sequenced per donor, of which 15% to 20% were non-productive. The number of typed donors differed by locus: roughly 620-640 for A, B, C, DRB1 and DQB1; approximately 530 for DQA1; roughly 600 for DPA1; and about 450 for DPB1. The study aimed to test whether cataloging public T cell receptors could reveal signatures of past pathogen exposure. In a later genetic analysis, genome-wide SNP genotypes for about 55% of the 666 donors were used, and that subset was treated as a discovery cohort. A later analysis re-analyzed previously published TCR beta repertoires from about 730 donors and added high-resolution HLA genotyping to study TCR occurrence patterns. In the later analysis, no new phenotypic data were used to find candidate immune exposures; instead, reliance was placed on TCR beta sequences and their occurrence across donors. Four to six DR-DQ haplotypes were handled as single units for association and clustering, since linkage in the cohort was strong. The T cell repertoires of several hundred subjects were profiled by immunosequencing and related to cytomegalovirus serostatus. Points the paper makes about the study in general: Assigning TCR associations to individual alleles was difficult when HLA alleles, especially DR and DQ, strongly co-occurred. The cohort was sequenced for TCR beta chains only, and without alpha or paired-chain data the features that could be detected were limited. Because HLA typing was missing for some donors at each locus, association tests included only the typed subset. According to a later genetic analysis, donors in an Asian-associated ancestry cluster had fewer N-insertions in productive TCRs than the roughly 660-donor mean. According to the authors, the approach could potentially be generalized to other disease states and immunological phenotypes. Linkage disequilibrium might explain the correlated functional status among segregating V segments, but an unknown experimental factor could not be excluded. The 87-base-pair reads could not distinguish some IMGT-functional V segments, including TRBV6-2 and TRBV6-3, so those segments were excluded. A later analysis found that HLA-associated TCR beta chains were more clonally expanded and had lower generation probabilities than equally common non-associated chains. In a later analysis, most CMV-associated TCR beta chains were found to appear HLA-restricted, with HLA associations seemingly driven largely by CMV exposure. A total of fewer than 200 TCR beta chains were listed by the study as associated with cytomegalovirus. Specific HLA alleles were associated with more than 15,000 TCR beta sequences at a false discovery rate of 0.05 in a later analysis. In an earlier analysis of more than 450 of the donors, most TCR beta V segments were observed in productive rearrangements about 90% or about 30% of the time, broadly matching IMGT annotations. In a later genetic analysis, a missense DCLRE1C variant was associated with V-gene and J-gene trimming of TCR beta chains, and the association was replicated in an independent cohort. In a later analysis, TCR association rates were found to vary across HLA loci, with the most associated TCRs seen for DRB1 alleles and the fewest for HLA-C alleles. The classifier was reported to diagnose cytomegalovirus status with high specificity and sensitivity in both the original and validation cohorts. In a later analysis, several top co-occurrence clusters were reported to appear linked to parvovirus B19, influenza, CMV and Epstein-Barr virus. Roughly uniform sequencing depth across donors was assumed in presence/absence analyses, although this assumption may not hold. Most TCR sequences were observed very rarely across donors, whereas some public TCRs were present in many individuals. Over 15 rarely observed V segments, including chromosome 9 orphons, were excluded from the earlier analysis of approximately 600 of the donors because counts were too low. A few of the identified cytomegalovirus-associated TCR beta chains were confirmed in vitro to be specific for cytomegalovirus antigens. A further reported finding was that TCR beta sequences accurately predicted the HLA-A and HLA-B alleles for most subjects in the first cohort. CMV serostatus was the only immune exposure information available for the cohort. A cluster of highly shared sequence variants was judged likely to be a technical artifact of the sequencing pipeline.

Preparation of the library involved the immunoSEQ multiplex PCR assay. For the multiplex PCR, a mixture combining 60 forward primers for TCR Vbeta segments and 13 reverse primers for TCR Jbeta segments was used. Amplification of the CDR3 region of rearranged TCR beta genes was performed with a multiplex PCR assay on genomic DNA. The Illumina HiSeq System was used to sequence the amplified TCR beta libraries as 87-base-pair reads. Per the source publication's procedure: In a later analysis, tens of millions of unique TCR beta chains were counted across the roughly 670 repertoires, and around 10 million of these chains were shared by at least two donors. To remove PCR and sequencing errors, raw reads were error-corrected and collapsed into unique sequences using a nearest-neighbor algorithm that merged closely related sequences. To assign V, D and J gene segments, CDR3 sequences were aligned to IMGT reference sequences. Each retained sequence needed at least a six-nucleotide match to both a V gene segment and a J gene segment. Rearrangements were called productive when the CDR3 lacked stop codons and stayed in frame with V and J; all others were non-productive. CDR3 was defined according to IMGT convention as the region running from the second conserved V-encoded cysteine to the conserved J-encoded phenylalanine. Sequences without an unambiguous match to a single V gene segment were excluded from the earlier analysis of 587 of the donors. In an earlier analysis of several hundred of the donors, V segments were called functional above 56.7% productive rearrangements and were called segregating when the between-donor standard deviation exceeded 5%. A statistical classification framework was built to diagnose cytomegalovirus status from the catalog of TCR beta chain sequences. V and J gene assignment, in a later analysis, came from comparing TCR nucleotide sequences with IMGT/GENE-DB human TR gene sequences. A later analysis assigned CDR3 sequences and most-parsimonious VDJ recombination scenarios with the TCRdist pipeline. A later analysis defined each TCR beta chain by its CDR3 amino acid sequence plus V-gene family, and excluded reads lacking a unique V-gene family. In a later analysis, 450 to 600 highly shared, low-generation-probability nucleotide sequences were removed to address suspected cross-contamination and a sequencing artifact. For each public chain, a later analysis derived a clonal expansion index from normalized ranks of inferred template counts within each repertoire. Generation probabilities in a later analysis came from a VDJ recombination model fitted to out-of-frame rearrangements, and those results were checked against IGoR. In a later analysis, hypergeometric tests were used to score TCR-TCR, TCR-HLA and TCR-CMV co-occurrence, with a repertoire-size bias correction applied to TCR pairs. False discovery rates were estimated in a later analysis by permuting HLA or CMV assignments 20 times. In a later analysis, co-occurring TCRs were grouped using DBSCAN, and TCRdist sequence similarity was added for clustering within HLA-allele-positive subsets. Co-occurrence clustering excluded repertoires with fewer than 30,000 or more than 120,000 public chains, plus five with anomalous nucleotide sharing. Imported from immuneACCESS, the table was reduced by TCRdb to in-frame sequences with V and J called. These copies leave out some clones; in studies compared against another copy, an unresolved V gene accounts for under half, and the cause of the remainder is not known. The V and J calls and clone size are taken from that table; D and trimming were inferred from the DNA. The sample's table covers approximately 200,000 clones. The top ten constitute around 0.7% of the sample.

Regarding this clone: Its antigen target is currently unknown.

V loses 4 bases of germline sequence and J loses 8 bases, and the interval between the two ends is 11 bases. Inclusive of the bounding cysteine and phenylalanine, the CDR3 is 13 residues long. Only CDR3 DNA remains: 39 bases, in frame from the first base. Looking up the germline V gene yields CDR1 MGHRA and CDR2 YSYEKL. The cohort consisted of some 730 healthy bone marrow donors. At the time of sampling, every cohort member was nominally healthy, though immune exposures that went unrecorded were likely present. The donor was CMV seronegative and was included in the group of a few hundred seronegative cohort members. Every donor gave a peripheral blood sample, and the peripheral blood mononuclear cells from that sample were used for TCR beta sequencing. Genomic DNA extraction from the blood cell samples was performed with the Qiagen DNeasy Blood Extraction Kit.

The TCR sequence derives from a boy aged 10-17 years in good health and CMV-seronegative. The rearrangement combines TRBV4-1 with TRBJ1-4; the D gene remains uncertain. The sample comprised PBMCs. At the DNA level, the sequence is TGCGCCAGCAGCCTCCTTCCCAGGGAAAAACTGTTTTTT. The translation is CASSLLPREKLFF.